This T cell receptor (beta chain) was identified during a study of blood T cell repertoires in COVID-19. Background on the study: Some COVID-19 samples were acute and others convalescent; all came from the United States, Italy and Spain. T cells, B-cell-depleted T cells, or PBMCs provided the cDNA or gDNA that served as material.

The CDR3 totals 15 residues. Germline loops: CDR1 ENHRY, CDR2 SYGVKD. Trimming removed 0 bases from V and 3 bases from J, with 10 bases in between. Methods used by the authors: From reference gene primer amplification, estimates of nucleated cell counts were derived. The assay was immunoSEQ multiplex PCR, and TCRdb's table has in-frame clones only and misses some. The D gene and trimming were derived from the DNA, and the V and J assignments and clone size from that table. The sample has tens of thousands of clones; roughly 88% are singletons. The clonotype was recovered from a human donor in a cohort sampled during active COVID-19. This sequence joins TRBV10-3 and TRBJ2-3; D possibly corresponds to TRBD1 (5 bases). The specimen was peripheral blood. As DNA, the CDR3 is TGTGCCATCAGTGAGTCGGACATACAAACAGATACGCAGTATTTT. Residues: CAISESDIQTDTQYF.